A few counts support the clone carrying this TCR beta chain. The antigen is not known. This specimen comes from a study of T cells in Graves' hyperthyroidism and ophthalmopathy. As for the study in general: Prior to any treatment, at the point of initial diagnosis, peripheral blood was collected. Findings and caveats of the study: The model made its ophthalmopathy prediction, and onset followed a median around 6.5 months later.

Germline CDR1 is MDHEN and CDR2 is SYDVKM. V was clipped by 5 bases and J by 0 bases, with 11 bases between them. This CDR3 is 14 amino acids long. Clinical symptoms, serum thyroxine, TRAb, thyroid ultrasound and orbital computed tomography informed diagnoses. More than 8 ml fresh peripheral blood yielded the PBMCs. Amplified regions were TCR beta CDR3 sequences from RNA transcripts. The study used the HTBI primer set for a first-round RT-PCR of the TCR CDR3. TCRdb re-analysed the multiplex PCR reads in MiXCR, keeping a single row per CDR3 protein. The sample lists about 520,000 distinct CDR3 sequences; about a fifth were seen once.

The sequence came from a man in his late teens or twenties with Graves' hyperthyroidism. What was sequenced was blood. The V and J genes are TRBV28 and TRBJ2-7, with a possible D match to TRBD2 (6 bases). CDR3 DNA sequence: TGTGCCAGCAGTGTGCGGGACGGCTCCTACGAGCAGTACTTC. It encodes CASSVRDGSYEQYF.